This TCR beta chain is drawn from a study of cytomegalovirus exposure and HLA in healthy donors. Using immunoSEQ multiplex PCR, the repertoire was profiled, and TCRdb retains in-frame clones only, with some absent. The table has roughly 130,000 clones, about 88% seen once; the top ten hold about 1.5%. Note on this clone: Its target is unknown.

Unmatched junction bases numbered 5, after V lost 1 base and J lost 1 base. The CDR3 spans 15 residues. Looked up from germline, CDR1 is GTSNPN and CDR2 is SVGIG (reference sequence). Study results and limitations: Diagnosis of cytomegalovirus status made by the classifier reportedly showed high specificity and sensitivity.

The J gene is TRBJ2-3, the V gene TRBV30, with 7 bases matching TRBD2. This clonotype was sampled from a man aged 25-45 years in good health and CMV-seronegative. The sequenced sample was PBMCs. The DNA of the CDR3 is TGTGCCTGGAGTGAGCTGGCGGGAGGCACAGATACGCAGTATTTT. It yields the protein CAWSELAGGTDTQYF.